These 10 T cell receptor beta chains came from one sample sequenced in a study of beta chain features in type 1 diabetes. Their specific antigens are unknown. Every bit of the isolated RNA underwent reverse transcription, so sequencing read expressed TCRB transcripts. Sequencing used immunoSEQ multiplex PCR; TCRdb keeps in-frame clones, though not all of them. The table has roughly 160,000 clones, almost 8% seen once; the top ten hold 0.5% to 0.55%. Study findings and constraints: People with Type 1 diabetes carried modestly yet significantly shorter TCRB CDR3s in all four CD4+ subsets.

Sequencing used central memory CD4+ T cells from blood. These receptors all stem from a young man with type 1 diabetes.

The CDR3 sequence is CASSGGRADTQYF. The CDR3 DNA sequence: TGTGCCAGCAGTGGGGGCAGGGCCGATACGCAGTATTTT. This rearrangement joins TRBV2 to TRBJ2-3, with D possibly being TRBD1 (5 bases). Germline CDR1 and CDR2: SNHLY and FYNNEI. Trimming left V 4 bases short and J 6 bases short, with 11 bases between. CDR3 length: 13 amino acids.

In its sample, this clone was seen a few times. The chain is built from TRBV19 and TRBJ2-1; 15 nucleotides align to TRBD2. There are 16 residues in the CDR3. Germline V gene lookup returns CDR1 LNHDA and CDR2 SQIVND (reference sequence). V lost 2 bases to trimming and J lost 7 bases; unmatched junction nucleotides: 3. This chain's CDR3 is CASSITGTSGRNEQFF. CDR3 bases: TGTGCCAGTAGTATAACCGGGACTAGCGGGAGGAATGAGCAGTTCTTC.

This clone has a handful of counts. The CDR3 sequence is CASSQDFQSSATYEQYF. CDR3 in DNA: TGCGCCAGCAGCCAAGATTTTCAATCTAGCGCCACCTACGAGCAGTACTTC. The V and J genes are TRBV4-1 and TRBJ2-7; tentatively, D is TRBD2 (6 bases). V lost 0 bases to trimming and J lost 2 bases, with 17 bases between them. The germline V gene encodes CDR1 MGHRA and CDR2 YSYEKL. The length of the CDR3 is 17 residues.

CDR3 sequence: CSVMGQSNQPQHF. In nucleotides, the CDR3 is TGCAGCGTCATGGGACAGAGTAATCAGCCCCAGCATTTT. This rearrangement joins TRBV29-1 to TRBJ1-5; 7 bases map to TRBD1. CDR1 SQVTM and CDR2 ANQGSEA come from the germline V gene. V lost 6 bases, J lost 4 bases, and 6 bases stayed unmatched. This CDR3 spans 13 amino acids.

The V call is TRBV2, the J call TRBJ2-4; D not resolved. Germline V gives CDR1 SNHLY, CDR2 FYNNEI. The CDR3 covers 15 residues. Trimming cost V 2 bases and J 6 bases, with 14 bases left between them. CDR3: CASSETQAVVNIQYF. The CDR3 DNA reads TGTGCCAGCAGTGAAACCCAGGCCGTTGTAAACATTCAGTACTTC. The full variable domain, in which reference TRBV2 and TRBJ2-4 provide the parts outside the CDR3, is EPEVTQTPSHQVTQMGQEVILRCVPISNHLYFYWYRQILGQKVEFLVSFYNNEISEKSEIFDDQFSVERPDGSNFTLKIRSTKLEDSAMYFCASSETQAVVNIQYFGAGTRLSVL.

This clone occurred a few times. The V call is TRBV29-1, the J call TRBJ2-1; D uncertain. The V gene lost 3 bases and the J gene lost 3 bases, with 6 bases spanning the gap. This CDR3 has 12 residues. In germline, CDR1 is SQVTM, CDR2 ANQGSEA. Here the CDR3 DNA reads TGCAGCGTTGATGCAGGCTACAATGAGCAGTTCTTC. The encoded protein is CSVDAGYNEQFF.

The rearrangement uses TRBV5-4 and TRBJ1-1, with a possible D match to TRBD1 (6 bases). The V and J ends lost 2 bases and 0 bases respectively, with 11 bases between them. The CDR3 is 15 amino acids. Per the germline V gene, CDR1 is SGHNT and CDR2 is YYREEE (reference sequence). The chain's CDR3 is CASSFTGRMNTEAFF. The CDR3 DNA is TGTGCCAGCAGCTTTACAGGGCGCATGAACACTGAAGCTTTCTTT.

This rearrangement joins TRBV7-9 to TRBJ1-2, with 9 bases matching TRBD1. V lost 8 bases to trimming and J lost 2 bases; unmatched junction nucleotides: 3. The germline gives CDR1 SEHNR, CDR2 FQNEAQ (reference sequence). This CDR3 spans 13 amino acids. For the CDR3, the DNA is TGTGCCAGCGAGGGGACAGGGAACTATGGCTACACCTTC. It translates to CASEGTGNYGYTF.

This clone showed up just a few times. V gene TRBV5-1 combines with J gene TRBJ2-2; D remains unclear. The CDR3 totals 16 residues. The V end lost 0 bases, the J end lost 1 base, and 10 bases lay between the germline ends. Germline values: CDR1 SGHRS, CDR2 YFSETQ. The CDR3 spells CASSLAPPGNTGELFF. CDR3 DNA: TGCGCCAGCAGCTTGGCTCCGCCAGGGAACACCGGGGAGCTGTTTTTT. The full variable domain, completed using reference TRBV5-1 and TRBJ2-2, is KAGVTQTPRYLIKTRGQQVTLSCSPISGHRSVSWYQQTPGQGLQFLFEYFSETQRNKGNFPGRFSGRQFSNSRSEMNVSTLELGDSALYLCASSLAPPGNTGELFFGEGSRLTVL.

This chain connects TRBV19 to TRBJ2-7, with TRBD2 matching over 8 bases. CDR1 LNHDA and CDR2 SQIVND come from the germline V gene (reference sequence). V was clipped by 5 bases and J by 3 bases; unmatched bases: 6. CDR3 size: 14 residues. The CDR3 protein is CASSRPGTSYEQYF. The DNA for the CDR3 is TGTGCCAGTAGTCGCCCCGGGACTAGCTACGAGCAGTACTTC.